This T cell receptor beta chain came from a study of shared T cell receptors in the human thymus. The table came from immunoSEQ multiplex PCR; TCRdb's copy has only in-frame clones and leaves some out. Among more than 550,000 clones, approximately 85% were seen once, and the ten largest hold roughly 0.01%. The V end was cut by 6 bases, the J end by 5 bases, with 8 bases between. From germline, CDR1 is SNHLY and CDR2 FYNNEI. The CDR3 covers 13 residues. This same sample was also part of a study on human thymus T cells.

The clonotype was recovered from a girl under three years old with a congenital heart defect. The specimen sequenced was thymocytes. This chain uses TRBV2 with TRBJ1-6; D is undetermined. In DNA, the CDR3 is TGTGCCAGCAGGGCAGAAGATAATTCACCCCTCCACTTT. It is translated as CASRAEDNSPLHF.